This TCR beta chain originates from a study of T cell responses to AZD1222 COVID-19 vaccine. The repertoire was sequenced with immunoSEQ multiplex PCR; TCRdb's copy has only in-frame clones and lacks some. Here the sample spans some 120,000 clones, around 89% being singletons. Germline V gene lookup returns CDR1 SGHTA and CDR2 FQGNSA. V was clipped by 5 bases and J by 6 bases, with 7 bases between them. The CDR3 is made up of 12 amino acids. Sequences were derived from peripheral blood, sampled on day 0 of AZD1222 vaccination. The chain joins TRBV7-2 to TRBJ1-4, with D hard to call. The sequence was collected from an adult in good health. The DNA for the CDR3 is TGTGCCAGCAGCCTGAACGATGAAAAACTGTTTTTT. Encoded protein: CASSLNDEKLFF.